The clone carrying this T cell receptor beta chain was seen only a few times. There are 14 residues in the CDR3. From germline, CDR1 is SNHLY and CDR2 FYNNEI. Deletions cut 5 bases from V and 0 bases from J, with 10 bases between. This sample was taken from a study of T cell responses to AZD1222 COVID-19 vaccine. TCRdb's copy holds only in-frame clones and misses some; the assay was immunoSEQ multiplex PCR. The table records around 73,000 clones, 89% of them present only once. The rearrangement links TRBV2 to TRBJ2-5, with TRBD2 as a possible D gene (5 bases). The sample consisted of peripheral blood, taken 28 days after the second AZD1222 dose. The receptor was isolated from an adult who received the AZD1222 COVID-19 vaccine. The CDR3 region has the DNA TGTGCCAGCAGTCGAGCGGTTCACCAAGAGACCCAGTACTTC. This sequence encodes CASSRAVHQETQYF.